Presented here are 10 T cell receptor beta chains from one specimen sequenced in a study of quantifying T cell responses using KT2 cells. Looking at the study overall: RNA was reverse transcribed with TCR alpha and beta constant-region primers.

A single-stranded UMI oligo with SP2 sequence was ligated to cDNA 3' ends. The first PCR ran about 4 cycles with an equimolar RC1.1 and RC1.2 beta primer mix. A single record per CDR3 protein comes from TCRdb applying MiXCR to the UMI-ligation and nested PCR reads. This sample has about 33,000 distinct CDR3 sequences; approximately 10% occur once, and the top ten carry roughly 9.7%. The sample was PBMCs spiked with cells of the T cell clone KT2. Source of these receptors: a human donor.

The J gene is TRBJ1-6, the V gene TRBV6-2 or TRBV6-3; D not certain. Germline lookup yields CDR1 MNHEY and CDR2 SVGEGT. The CDR3 sequence is 16 residues long. Deletions cut 4 bases from V and 7 bases from J, with 17 bases between. The CDR3 DNA follows: TGTGCCAGCAGTTCAACCGGGATGACCAGGAATTCACCCCTCCACTTT. This codes for CASSSTGMTRNSPLHF.

This clonotype has only a few counts. CDR3 coding DNA: TGTGCCAGCAGTGAATCTTTGCGAAAGTCCTACGAGCAGTACTTC. As protein: CASSESLRKSYEQYF. The chain links TRBV2 to TRBJ2-7, with D uncertain. This CDR3 contains 15 residues. Germline CDR1 is SNHLY and CDR2 is FYNNEI. The V end was cut by 2 bases, the J end by 1 base, with 12 bases between.

CDR3 DNA sequence: TGTGCCAGCAGACCACAGGGGCCTAGCACAGATACGCAGTATTTT. The encoded protein is CASRPQGPSTDTQYF. J is TRBJ2-3 and V is TRBV6-1; 7 positions match TRBD1. J lost 0 bases, V lost 6 bases, and 6 bases had no gene match. Germline-derived CDR1 and CDR2 are MNHNS and SASEGT. The CDR3 runs 15 residues.

At least ten counts were recorded for this clonotype. The chain combines TRBV7-9 with TRBJ1-1; tentatively, D is TRBD1 (6 bases). V lost 5 bases and J lost 1, with 8 bases in between. The germline CDR1 and CDR2 sequences are SEHNR and FQNEAQ (reference sequence). The length of the CDR3 is 13 residues. CDR3 amino acids: CASSLTGNTEAFF. CDR3 DNA sequence: TGTGCCAGCAGCCTGACAGGGAACACTGAAGCTTTCTTT. Combining the CDR3 with reference TRBV7-9 and TRBJ1-1 gives the whole variable domain DTGVSQNPRHKITKRGQNVTFRCDPISEHNRLYWYRQTLGQGPEFLTYFQNEAQLEKSRLLSDRFSAERPKGSFSTLEIQRTEQGDSAMYLCASSLTGNTEAFFGQGTRLTVV.

This clonotype appeared many times. The gene calls are TRBV20-1 and TRBJ2-3; TRBD2 agrees at 7 bases. J was trimmed by 2 bases and V by 3 bases; bases with no gene match: 5. Germline CDR1 DFQATT, CDR2 SNEGSKA (reference sequence). This CDR3 spans 14 amino acids. CDR3 residues: CSASVAGLTDTQYF. The CDR3 DNA reads as TGCAGTGCTAGTGTAGCGGGTCTCACAGATACGCAGTATTTT.

V is TRBV7-6 and J is TRBJ2-1; a possible D gene is TRBD1 (6 bases). The CDR3 extends over 14 amino acids. Trimming left V 9 bases short and J 0 bases short, with 12 bases between. Germline CDR1 and CDR2: SGHVS and FNYEAQ. CDR3 nucleotides: TGTGCCAGTAGGCCAGGGGCCTCCTACAATGAGCAGTTCTTC. This encodes CASRPGASYNEQFF.

The chain joins TRBV6-2 or TRBV6-3 to TRBJ1-3; D not certain. The CDR3 has 17 residues. Germline values: CDR1 MNHEY, CDR2 SVGEGT. V was clipped by 10 bases and J by 0 bases, with 22 bases between them. CDR3 bases: TGTGCCACGTACCCCAGAGGAGGGCCAAGCTCTGGAAACACCATATATTTT. Protein: CATYPRGGPSSGNTIYF.

In regard to this clonotype: This may come from a read error, since a much larger clone is one base off. The rearrangement joins TRBV7-9 to TRBJ1-4, with 7 bases fitting TRBD1. The junction had 7 bases not matched to a gene; V was cut back by 5 bases and J by 4 bases. The CDR3 totals 15 residues. Looked up from germline, CDR1 is SEHNR and CDR2 is FQNEAQ (reference sequence). The CDR3 is CASSRKGGNNEKLFF. CDR3 nucleotide sequence: TGTGCCAGCAGCCGCAAAGGGGGCAATAATGAAAAACTGTTTTTT. Based on the CDR3 plus reference TRBV7-9 and TRBJ1-4, the full variable domain is DTGVSQNPRHKITKRGQNVTFRCDPISEHNRLYWYRQTLGQGPEFLTYFQNEAQLEKSRLLSDRFSAERPKGSFSTLEIQRTEQGDSAMYLCASSRKGGNNEKLFFGSGTQLSVL.

The chain carries TRBV2 and TRBJ2-1, with 8 bases aligning to TRBD1. Germline V gene sequence: CDR1 SNHLY, CDR2 FYNNEI. This CDR3 is built from 13 residues. V shed 6 bases, J shed 4 bases, and the junction held 2 bases outside the gene matches. The CDR3, as DNA: TGTGCCAGCAGGGACAGGGCATACAATGAGCAGTTCTTC. Encoded protein: CASRDRAYNEQFF. The entire variable domain, with the rest obtained from reference TRBV2 and TRBJ2-1, is as follows: EPEVTQTPSHQVTQMGQEVILRCVPISNHLYFYWYRQILGQKVEFLVSFYNNEISEKSEIFDDQFSVERPDGSNFTLKIRSTKLEDSAMYFCASRDRAYNEQFFGPGTRLTVL.

This rearrangement joins TRBV29-1 to TRBJ2-5; the D is unclear. Trimming took 1 base from V and 4 from J, leaving 10 bases between them. In germline, CDR1 is SQVTM, CDR2 ANQGSEA. This CDR3 has 13 residues. CDR3 protein: CSVEASNGETQYF. Here the CDR3 DNA reads TGCAGCGTTGAAGCCTCGAACGGAGAGACCCAGTACTTC.